These 32 T cell receptor beta chains were sequenced from one sample in a study of blood T cell repertoires in COVID-19 (dated by TCRdb to about 2020). The library was obtained by the immunoSEQ multiplex PCR assay. TCRdb mirrors the immuneACCESS table, restricted to in-frame sequences. Some clones are absent from its copies; in checked studies, under half trace to an unresolved V gene, and the reason for the others is unknown. This sample holds some 200,000 clones; about 86% were observed only once. The ten largest clones capture approximately 15% of the sample. What was sequenced was peripheral blood. These receptor sequences come from a man aged 25 to 45 with active or convalescent COVID-19.

V is TRBV28 and J is TRBJ1-3, with D unresolved. This CDR3 spans 12 amino acids. V was pared by 5 bases and J by 6 bases, with 8 bases between. Per germline, CDR1 MDHEN and CDR2 SYDVKM. The chain's CDR3 is CASSPRENTIYF. For the CDR3, the DNA is TGTGCCAGCAGTCCCCGAGAAAACACCATATATTTT.

This chain connects TRBV30 to TRBJ2-7; no firm D call. Between the trimmed V and J ends, which lost 3 bases and 2 bases, there was a span of 8 bases. This CDR3 region has 12 residues. The germline V gene has CDR1 GTSNPN and CDR2 SVGIG (reference sequence). The CDR3 sequence is CAWSDTTYEQYF. CDR3 in DNA: TGTGCCTGGAGCGACACCACCTACGAGCAGTACTTC.

This chain uses TRBV7-9 with TRBJ1-1; TRBD1 aligns across 8 bases. This CDR3 is 13 amino acids long. Germline CDR1 is SEHNR and CDR2 is FQNEAQ (reference sequence). The ends lost 4 bases at V and 11 bases at J; junction bases unmatched: 9. CDR3 in DNA: TGTGCCAGCAGCTCAAGGGGTCAGGGGGCGGCTTTCTTT. Encoded protein: CASSSRGQGAAFF.

V usage is TRBV9 and J usage is TRBJ1-5; D remains unclear. Deletions cut 4 bases from V and 1 base from J, with 12 bases between. Germline CDR1 SGDLS, CDR2 YYNGEE. The CDR3 loop spans 15 amino acids. The CDR3 protein is CASSPHEQSNQPQHF. CDR3 nucleotide sequence: TGTGCCAGCAGCCCTCATGAACAGAGCAATCAGCCCCAGCATTTT.

The chain joins TRBV28 to TRBJ2-3; 11 bases are shared with TRBD2. The CDR3 runs to 15 residues. J lost 2 bases, V lost 6 bases, and 4 bases had no gene match. Germline V gene data show CDR1 as MDHEN and CDR2 as SYDVKM. The CDR3 spells CASSPSGGLTDTQYF. DNA of the CDR3: TGTGCCAGCAGCCCTAGCGGGGGGCTCACAGATACGCAGTATTTT.

This chain uses TRBV7-9 with TRBJ1-3, with no clear D. The CDR3 consists of 16 residues. CDR1 and CDR2 (germline): SEHNR, FQNEAQ (reference sequence). V lost 5 bases to trimming and J lost 0 bases, with 14 bases between them. The CDR3 coding sequence is TGTGCCAGCAGCCAGCCGGCGCGGCTCTCTGGAAACACCATATATTTT. It translates to CASSQPARLSGNTIYF.

This clone was picked up a small number of times. The chain employs TRBV18 and TRBJ2-7; 7 positions match TRBD1. CDR1 KGHSH and CDR2 LQKENI come from the germline V gene. The CDR3 contains 14 residues. Trimming removed 0 bases from V and 1 base from J; junction bases left unmatched: 0. CDR3 DNA sequence: TGTGCCAGCTCACCACCGGGACAGTCCTACGAGCAGTACGTC. It codes for CASSPPGQSYEQYV.

This clone came up once. CDR3 coding DNA: TGTGCCAGCAGCGGGACAGTCAATCAGCCCCAGCATTTT. This codes for CASSGTVNQPQHF. The chain couples TRBV5-5 to TRBJ1-5; TRBD1 agrees at 7 bases. Trimming at V came to 4 bases and at J to 3 bases, leaving 1 base not matched to a gene. The CDR3 runs 13 residues. Germline CDR1 is SGHKS and CDR2 is YYEKEE (reference sequence).

J is TRBJ2-4 and V is TRBV10-3, with 8 bases fitting TRBD1. Germline CDR1 ENHRY, CDR2 SYGVKD. The junction had 4 bases not matched to a gene; V was cut back by 0 bases and J by 9 bases. The CDR3 is 14 amino acids. The CDR3 DNA reads as TGTGCCATCAGTGAGTCCCAGGGGGCGGGCATTCAGTACTTC. The encoded protein is CAISESQGAGIQYF.

V usage is TRBV15 and J usage is TRBJ2-1; 9 bases align to TRBD2. With 0 bases clipped from V and 5 bases from J, the junction kept 14 bases outside the gene matches. This CDR3 has 19 amino acids. CDR1 and CDR2 from the germline V gene are LNHNV and YYDKDF (reference sequence). The CDR3 nucleotides read TGTGCCACCAGCAGAGATCGCCGCAGGCGGGGGGGTATGGACAATGAGCAGTTCTTC. This gives the protein CATSRDRRRRGGMDNEQFF. The full variable domain, rest sourced from reference TRBV15 and TRBJ2-1, is DAMVIQNPRYQVTQFGKPVTLSCSQTLNHNVMYWYQQKSSQAPKLLFHYYDKDFNNEADTPDNFQSRRPNTSFCFLDIRSPGLGDTAMYLCATSRDRRRRGGMDNEQFFGPGTRLTVL.

The J gene is TRBJ1-5, the V gene TRBV2, with D uncertain. The CDR3 consists of 15 residues. CDR1 is SNHLY and CDR2 is FYNNEI in the germline V gene. V dropped 6 bases and J dropped 1 base, with 13 bases sitting between them. The CDR3: CASRADRQSNQPQHF. CDR3 bases: TGTGCCAGCAGGGCGGATCGTCAAAGCAATCAGCCCCAGCATTTT.

This chain joins TRBV2 and TRBJ1-5; no firm D call. CDR1 is SNHLY, CDR2 FYNNEI, per germline. This CDR3 region has 12 residues. Trimming took off 6 bases at V and 4 bases at J, with 7 bases between the two ends. As DNA, the CDR3 is TGTGCCAGCAGCGAGTCGAATCAGCCCCAGCATTTT. This gives the protein CASSESNQPQHF.

The chain recombines TRBV5-1 with TRBJ2-1; D is perhaps TRBD2 (6 bases). The V gene lost 4 bases and the J gene lost 7 bases, with 15 bases spanning the gap. This CDR3 is 14 amino acids long. From germline, CDR1 is SGHRS and CDR2 YFSETQ. CDR3 in DNA: TGCGCCAGCAGCATCGGGAGCCCCGGGAATGAGCAGTTCTTC. Its translation is CASSIGSPGNEQFF.

The V and J genes are TRBV19 and TRBJ1-5, with 11 bases that match TRBD1. Germline CDR1 is LNHDA and CDR2 is SQIVND (reference sequence). The V segment lost 5 bases and the J segment 6 bases; nucleotides outside the gene matches: 6. This CDR3 contains 15 residues. CDR3 in DNA: TGTGCCAGTAGTGAACGGACAGGGGGCTTTCAGCCCCAGCATTTT. This encodes CASSERTGGFQPQHF.

The rearrangement links TRBV10-1 to TRBJ2-4; the match to TRBD2 covers 7 bases. Germline lookup yields CDR1 WNHNN and CDR2 SYGVQD (reference sequence). Germline trimming cut 0 bases from V and 7 bases from J; bases unmatched to any gene: 0. The CDR3 sequence is 13 residues long. The CDR3 DNA reads TGCGCCAGCAGTGAGTCGGGGGGGAACATTCAGTACTTC. Translating it yields CASSESGGNIQYF.

The chain joins TRBV6-5 to TRBJ2-5, with a tentative D call TRBD1 (5 bases). Trimming removed 6 bases from V and 3 bases from J, with 17 bases in between. This CDR3 has 15 amino acids. Germline assignment: CDR1 MNHEY and CDR2 SVGAGI. The CDR3 spells CASRAGNPGKETQYF. DNA for the CDR3: TGTGCCAGCAGGGCAGGGAACCCAGGGAAAGAGACCCAGTACTTC.

In its sample, this clone was seen once. V is TRBV7-3 and J is TRBJ2-3, with 7 positions matching TRBD2. The CDR3 length is 14 residues. The V segment lost 6 bases and the J segment 3 bases; nucleotides outside the gene matches: 6. Germline CDR1 is SGHTA and CDR2 is FQGTGA. The CDR3 DNA reads TGTGCCAGCAGTCCTAGCGGCCTTACAGATACGCAGTATTTT. This encodes CASSPSGLTDTQYF. The full variable domain, its missing parts supplied by reference TRBV7-3 and TRBJ2-3, is GAGVSQTPSNKVTEKGKYVELRCDPISGHTALYWYRQSLGQGPEFLIYFQGTGAADDSGLPNDRFFAVRPEGSVSTLKIQRTERGDSAVYLCASSPSGLTDTQYFGPGTRLTVL.

This clone was recorded once. The CDR3 reads CASGFGGRTLITDTQYF. CDR3 DNA sequence: TGTGCTAGTGGTTTTGGTGGGCGGACTTTGATCACAGATACGCAGTATTTT. V and J are TRBV12-5 and TRBJ2-3; D may be TRBD2 (5 bases). Trimming took 3 bases from V and 2 from J, leaving 18 bases between them. This CDR3 spans 17 amino acids. The germline V gene has CDR1 LGHNT and CDR2 FRNRAP.

This sequence joins TRBV4-1 and TRBJ1-2; 9 bases align to TRBD1. Looked up from germline, CDR1 is MGHRA and CDR2 is YSYEKL. Unmatched junction bases numbered 15, after V lost 1 base and J lost 6 bases. The CDR3 has 18 residues. CDR3 protein: CASSQGTGGARPTDGYTF. CDR3 nucleotide sequence: TGCGCCAGCAGCCAAGGCACAGGGGGCGCTCGACCGACTGATGGCTACACCTTC.

The rearrangement links TRBV7-6 to TRBJ2-1; 10 bases agree with TRBD1. The CDR3 totals 18 residues. The junction had 13 bases not matched to a gene; V was cut back by 0 bases and J by 8 bases. Germline V gene lookup returns CDR1 SGHVS and CDR2 FNYEAQ. The CDR3 DNA follows: TGTGCCAGCAGCTTAGCCTCCCCGACCGGGACAGGGGCTCATGAGCAGTTCTTC. It translates to CASSLASPTGTGAHEQFF.

This chain connects TRBV10-3 to TRBJ2-5, with TRBD1 as a possible D gene (6 bases). Germline values: CDR1 ENHRY, CDR2 SYGVKD. CDR3 length: 16 amino acids. Trimming left V 2 bases short and J 5 bases short, with 18 bases between. CDR3: CAISETGPTLGETQYF. In DNA, the CDR3 is TGTGCCATCAGTGAGACAGGGCCCACTTTAGGGGAGACCCAGTACTTC.

V gene TRBV4-1 combines with J gene TRBJ2-1; 12 bases align to TRBD2. The junction had 2 bases not matched to a gene; V was cut back by 2 bases and J by 0 bases. CDR3 length: 17 amino acids. Germline V gene lookup returns CDR1 MGHRA and CDR2 YSYEKL. The CDR3: CASSQPSGRASYNEQFF. For the CDR3, the DNA is TGCGCCAGCAGCCAACCTAGCGGGAGGGCCTCCTACAATGAGCAGTTCTTC.

A word on this clone: In the same sample, other DNA sequences code for this CDR3. The rearrangement links TRBV10-3 to TRBJ1-5, with D perhaps TRBD1 (5 bases). The germline V gene encodes CDR1 ENHRY and CDR2 SYGVKD. This CDR3 region has 15 residues. With 0 bases removed from V and 1 base from J, the gap between germline ends came to 7 bases. The CDR3 loop reads CAISESGGSNQPQHF. The DNA for the CDR3 is TGTGCCATCAGTGAGTCGGGGGGAAGCAATCAGCCCCAGCATTTT.

The chain joins TRBV9 to TRBJ1-1; 7 bases map to TRBD1. V dropped 0 bases and J dropped 6; count of bases not matched to a gene: 2. This CDR3 is built from 13 residues. CDR1 is SGDLS and CDR2 is YYNGEE in the germline V gene. CDR3 nucleotides: TGTGCCAGCAGCGTAGTAACAGGGGCTGAAGCTTTCTTT. Translating gives CASSVVTGAEAFF. Drawing the rest from reference TRBV9 and TRBJ1-1, the complete variable domain is DSGVTQTPKHLITATGQRVTLRCSPRSGDLSVYWYQQSLDQGLQFLIQYYNGEERAKGNILERFSAQQFPDLHSELNLSSLELGDSALYFCASSVVTGAEAFFGQGTRLTVV.

This chain joins TRBV5-6 and TRBJ2-7; perhaps TRBD2 as D (7 bases). Per the germline V gene, CDR1 is SGHDT and CDR2 is YYEEEE. The length of the CDR3 is 16 residues. V dropped 1 base and J dropped 4 bases, with 18 bases sitting between them. The CDR3 DNA reads TGTGCCAGCAGCTTGTTGCACGGGGGGCTACCTTACGAGCAGTACGTC. Translated: CASSLLHGGLPYEQYV.

This chain joins TRBV27 and TRBJ1-5; D call uncertain. The CDR3 totals 12 residues. V was clipped by 5 bases and J by 5 bases, with 7 bases between them. Germline assignment: CDR1 MNHEY and CDR2 SMNVEV (reference sequence). CDR3 sequence reads: CASSKLDQPQHF. The CDR3 DNA sequence: TGTGCCAGCAGTAAACTCGATCAGCCCCAGCATTTT.

The rearrangement uses TRBV29-1 and TRBJ1-1, with 7 bases matching TRBD1. The length of the CDR3 is 13 residues. Per germline, CDR1 SQVTM and CDR2 ANQGSEA. V trimming: 4 bases; J trimming: 3 bases; junction bases outside the gene matches: 5. The DNA for the CDR3 is TGCAGCGTTGCCGGGACAGACCACACTGAAGCTTTCTTT. Translated: CSVAGTDHTEAFF.

The chain has TRBV20-1 and TRBJ1-2; D gene unclear. Per the germline V gene, CDR1 is DFQATT and CDR2 is SNEGSKA (reference sequence). The CDR3 is 9 amino acids. The DNA for the CDR3 is TGCAGCTTAGATTATGGCTACACCTTC. Translating it yields CSLDYGYTF.

The chain links TRBV5-6 to TRBJ2-3, with 14 bases matching TRBD2. The ends lost 4 bases at V and 2 bases at J; junction bases unmatched: 6. The germline gives CDR1 SGHDT, CDR2 YYEEEE. The CDR3 has 17 amino acids. The CDR3 is CASSGWTSGGHTDTQYF. DNA of the CDR3: TGTGCCAGCAGCGGGTGGACTAGCGGGGGGCACACAGATACGCAGTATTTT.

The V gene is TRBV12-5, the J gene TRBJ2-1; TRBD2 aligns across 11 bases. Germline V CDR1 and CDR2: LGHNT, FRNRAP. V trimming: 6 bases; J trimming: 4 bases; junction bases outside the gene matches: 8. This CDR3 comprises 16 residues. The CDR3 sequence: CASGGSGGANYNEQFF. CDR3 DNA sequence: TGTGCTAGTGGAGGTAGCGGGGGGGCTAATTACAATGAGCAGTTCTTC.

The V call is TRBV28, the J call TRBJ1-1, with D unclear. With 3 bases removed from V and 5 bases from J, the gap between germline ends came to 13 bases. The CDR3 extends over 14 amino acids. Looked up from germline, CDR1 is MDHEN and CDR2 is SYDVKM. In nucleotides, the CDR3 is TGTGCCAGCAGTTTCAGCCCGGGATCGACTGAAGCTTTCTTT. It is translated as CASSFSPGSTEAFF.

The chain combines TRBV5-4 with TRBJ2-2; tentative D call: TRBD2 (6 bases). This CDR3 has 16 amino acids. Germline CDR1 SGHNT, CDR2 YYREEE (reference sequence). The V end was cut by 4 bases, the J end by 7 bases, with 20 bases between. The CDR3 DNA reads TGTGCCAGCAGCCGACTAGAGGGAGTTGGGGACGGGGAGCTGTTTTTT. Encoded protein: CASSRLEGVGDGELFF.